This T cell receptor (beta chain) was sequenced in a study of cytomegalovirus exposure and HLA in healthy donors. Study conclusions and caveats: High specificity and sensitivity for cytomegalovirus status were reported for the classifier.

TCRdb's table, derived via immunoSEQ multiplex PCR, lists solely in-frame clones and lacks some. The sample carries under 150,000 clones, roughly 90% recorded once. As regards this clone: Its specificity is not known.

This receptor was taken from a woman aged 18 to 35 in good health and CMV-seropositive. Input material: PBMCs.

The CDR3 bases are TGCAGCGTTGAAGGGGCGGGAGGGCCTTTCCGCGACGAGCAGTACTTC. Translated: CSVEGAGGPFRDEQYF. The chain uses TRBV29-1 and TRBJ2-7; 9 bases are a match to TRBD2. Germline V gene data show CDR1 as SQVTM and CDR2 as ANQGSEA. This CDR3 is 16 amino acids long. V lost 1 base to trimming and J lost 5 bases; unmatched junction nucleotides: 12.